This TCR beta chain was obtained from a study of blood T cell repertoires in COVID-19. The wider study: The origin of the acute and convalescent COVID-19 samples was the United States, Italy and Spain. Sources were T cells, B-cell-depleted T cells, or PBMCs; the material itself was cDNA or gDNA.

The V end lost 5 bases, the J end lost 2 bases, and 10 bases lay between the germline ends. CDR3 length: 14 amino acids. From germline, CDR1 is MNHEY and CDR2 SVGAGI. Original data processing: Estimates of nucleated cell counts were drawn from the amplification of reference gene primers. Repertoires were generated with immunoSEQ multiplex PCR, while TCRdb's copy carries only in-frame clones and drops some. Clonal size and the V and J genes are those of that table, whereas D and trimming came from the DNA. The sample carries about 360,000 clones, around 87% recorded once. This chain joins TRBV6-5 and TRBJ1-3, with D possibly matching TRBD1 (6 bases). This sequence was found in a human donor in a cohort sampled during active COVID-19. The sample consisted of peripheral blood. CDR3 DNA: TGTGCCAGCAGTCATACAGGGACTGGAAACACCATATATTTT. This encodes CASSHTGTGNTIYF.